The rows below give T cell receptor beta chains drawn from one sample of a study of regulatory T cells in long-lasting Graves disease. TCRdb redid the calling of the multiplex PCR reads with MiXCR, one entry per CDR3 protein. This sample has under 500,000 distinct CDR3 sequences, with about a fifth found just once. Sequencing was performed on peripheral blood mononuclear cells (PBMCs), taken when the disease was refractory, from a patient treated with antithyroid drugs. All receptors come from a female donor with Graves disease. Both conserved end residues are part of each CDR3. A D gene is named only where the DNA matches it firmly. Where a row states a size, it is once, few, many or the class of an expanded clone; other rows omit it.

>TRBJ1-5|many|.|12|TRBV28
TGTGCCAGCGGGGGGGCTGGTCAGCCCCAGCATTTT
CASGGAGQPQHF
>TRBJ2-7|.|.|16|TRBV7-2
TGTGCCAGCAGCAAAGAGGTTGCAGCTTCTCCCTACGAGCAGTACTTC
CASSKEVAASPYEQYF
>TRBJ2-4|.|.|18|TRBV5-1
TGCGCCAGCAGCTTGGATCCGCCGACAGAAACACGGAAAAACATTCAGTACTTC
CASSLDPPTETRKNIQYF
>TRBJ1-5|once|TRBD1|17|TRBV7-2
TGTGCCAGCGGCCTACACTCCGGGACAGGGATCTGGCAGCCCCAGCATTTT
CASGLHSGTGIWQPQHF
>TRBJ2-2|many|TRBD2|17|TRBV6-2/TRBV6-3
TGTGCCAGCAGTTACCGGACTAGCGGGAGGTTCAACGGGGAGCTGTTTTTT
CASSYRTSGRFNGELFF
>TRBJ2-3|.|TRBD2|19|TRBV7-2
TGTGCCAGCAGTCGGACCGGACAGGGGACTAGCGGGAGGCTAGATACGCAGTATTTT
CASSRTGQGTSGRLDTQYF
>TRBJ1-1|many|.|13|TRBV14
TGTGCCAGCAGCCAGAACATGAACACTGAAGCTTTCTTT
CASSQNMNTEAFF
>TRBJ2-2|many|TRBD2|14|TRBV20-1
TGCAGTGCTAGACTAGCGGGAGACACCGGGGAGCTGTTTTTT
CSARLAGDTGELFF
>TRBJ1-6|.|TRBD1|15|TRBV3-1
TGTGCCAGCAGGCTGGGACAGGGAATTAATTCACCCCTCCACTTT
CASRLGQGINSPLHF
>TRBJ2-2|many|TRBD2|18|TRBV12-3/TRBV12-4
TGTGCCAGCAGTTTCCCCGGACTAGCGGCAAATGGTGCCGGGGAGCTGTTTTTT
CASSFPGLAANGAGELFF
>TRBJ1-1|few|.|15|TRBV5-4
TGTGCCAGCAGCTCCTCAGGGAAGGGAGGAACTGAAGCTTTCTTT
CASSSSGKGGTEAFF
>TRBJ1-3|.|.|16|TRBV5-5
TGTGCCAGCAGCCTGAGAGATCAGAGCTCTGGAAACACCATATATTTT
CASSLRDQSSGNTIYF
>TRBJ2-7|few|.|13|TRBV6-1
TGTGCCAGCAGTGACTCCCTCCCCTACGAGCAGTACTTC
CASSDSLPYEQYF
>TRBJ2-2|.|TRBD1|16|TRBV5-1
TGCGCCAGCAGCCCGGAGACAGGGAAGGACACCGGGGTTCTGTTTTTT
CASSPETGKDTGVLFF
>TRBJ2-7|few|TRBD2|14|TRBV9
TGTGCCAGCAGCCCCGGGACTAGAGATTACGAGCAGTACTTC
CASSPGTRDYEQYF
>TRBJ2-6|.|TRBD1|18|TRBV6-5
TGTGCCAGCAGTTACGGGACAGGGTTGGGCTCTGGGGCCAACGTCCTGACTTTC
CASSYGTGLGSGANVLTF
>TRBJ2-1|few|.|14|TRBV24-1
TGTGCCACCAGTATGGGGGCGGGGCTCAATGAGCAGTTCTTC
CATSMGAGLNEQFF
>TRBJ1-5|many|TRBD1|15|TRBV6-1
TGTGCCAGCAGTCTCACCGACAGGGTTGGTCAGCCCCAGCATTTT
CASSLTDRVGQPQHF
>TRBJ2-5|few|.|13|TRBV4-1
TGCGCCAGCAGCCAAGATGTAGACGGGGCCCAGTACTTC
CASSQDVDGAQYF
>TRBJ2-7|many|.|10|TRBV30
TGTGCCTGGAGCGAGGGCGTGCAGTACTTC
CAWSEGVQYF
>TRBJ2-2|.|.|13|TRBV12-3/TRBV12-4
TGTGCCAGCAGTTTCAGGGAAGCCGGGGAGCTGTTTTTT
CASSFREAGELFF
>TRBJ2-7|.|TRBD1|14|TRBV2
TGTGCCAGCAACGGGGGACAGGGTCATAACGAGCAGTACTTC
CASNGGQGHNEQYF
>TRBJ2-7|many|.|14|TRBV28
TGTGCCAGCAGTTCCCGGGACGCACATTACGAGCAGTACTTC
CASSSRDAHYEQYF
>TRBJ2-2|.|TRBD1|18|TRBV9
TGTGCCAGCAGCGTAGGATGGACAGGGGTCATGAACACCGGGGAGCTGTTTTTT
CASSVGWTGVMNTGELFF
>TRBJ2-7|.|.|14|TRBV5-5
TGTGCCAGCAGCTTGGTTGGGAGTTGGTACGAGCAGTACTTC
CASSLVGSWYEQYF
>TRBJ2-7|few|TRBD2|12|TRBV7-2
TGTGCCAGCAGCCCCCAGGGACTAGGATACTACTTC
CASSPQGLGYYF
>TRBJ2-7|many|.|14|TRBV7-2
TGTGCCAGCAGGGGGGGGCAGGGGTGGAGCGAGCAGTACTTC
CASRGGQGWSEQYF
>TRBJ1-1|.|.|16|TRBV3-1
TGTGCCAGCAGCCCCTACCCACAGGGAACGAACACTGAAGCTTTCTTT
CASSPYPQGTNTEAFF
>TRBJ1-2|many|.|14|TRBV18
TGTGCCAGCTCAAGACAAGCTACTAACTATGGCTACACCTTC
CASSRQATNYGYTF
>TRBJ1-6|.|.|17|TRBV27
TGTGCCAGCAGTGTAGCCCTCGGGGGGTCCTATAATTCACCCCTCCACTTT
CASSVALGGSYNSPLHF
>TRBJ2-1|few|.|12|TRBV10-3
TGTGCCATCAGTGAGTCGGCTTCTGAGCAGTTCTTC
CAISESASEQFF
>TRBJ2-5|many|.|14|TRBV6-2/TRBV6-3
TGTGCCAGCAGTTACCGGGTCCCCTGGGAGACCCAGTACTTC
CASSYRVPWETQYF
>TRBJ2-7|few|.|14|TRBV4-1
TGCGCCAGCAGCCAAGATAGAGGGGCCAACGAGCAGTACTTC
CASSQDRGANEQYF
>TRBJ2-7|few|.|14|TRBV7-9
TGTGCCAGCAGCCCGGACCTACAAGGCGGTGAGCAGTACTTC
CASSPDLQGGEQYF
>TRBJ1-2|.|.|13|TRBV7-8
TGTGCCAGCAGCCTAGGGGAAGTATATGGCTACACCTTC
CASSLGEVYGYTF
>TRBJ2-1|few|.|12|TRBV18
TGTGCCAGCTCACTTAGCGGCAATGAGCAGTTCTTC
CASSLSGNEQFF
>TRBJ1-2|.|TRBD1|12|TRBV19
TGTGCCAGTGCGGACAGGAGCTATGGCTACACCTTC
CASADRSYGYTF
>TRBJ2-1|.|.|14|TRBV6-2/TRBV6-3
TGTGCCAGCAGATTAAGCGGGCGATACAATGAGCAGTTCTTC
CASRLSGRYNEQFF
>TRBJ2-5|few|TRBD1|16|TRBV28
TGTGCCAGCAGTCCGACCTGGACAGGGCCTTTTGTAGCCCAGTACTTC
CASSPTWTGPFVAQYF
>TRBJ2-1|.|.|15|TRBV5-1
TGCGCCAGCAGCTTGATGAGCGGCGCCTACAATGAGCAGTTCTTC
CASSLMSGAYNEQFF
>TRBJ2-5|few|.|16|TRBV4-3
TGCGCCAGCAGCCGAATCGGCCCGACACCCCAAGAGACCCAGTACTTC
CASSRIGPTPQETQYF
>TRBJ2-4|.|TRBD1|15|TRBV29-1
TGCAGCGTACGAGGGGGCCAGCTCCTCAAAAACATTCAGTACTTC
CSVRGGQLLKNIQYF
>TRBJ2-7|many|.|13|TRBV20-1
TGCAGTGCCAGTCCCAGGACCGAGTACGAGCAGTACTTC
CSASPRTEYEQYF
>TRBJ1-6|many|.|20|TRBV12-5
TGTGCTAGTGGTTTGGAACGAACCGGGCCTCGGACCGGTTATAATTCACCCCTCCACTTT
CASGLERTGPRTGYNSPLHF
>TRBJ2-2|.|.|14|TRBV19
TGTGCCAGTAACACTCGCACGAACACCGGGGAGCTGTTTTTT
CASNTRTNTGELFF
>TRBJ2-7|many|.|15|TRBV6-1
TGTGCCAGCAGCCAGCCCGGGAGGGGGCCTTACGAGCAGTACTTC
CASSQPGRGPYEQYF
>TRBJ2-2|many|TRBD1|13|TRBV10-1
TGCGCCAGCAGACCGACAGGGACCGGGGAGCTGTTTTTT
CASRPTGTGELFF
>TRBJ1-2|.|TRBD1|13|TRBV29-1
TGCAGCGTTGAAGTGGTGACAGGGGCTGGCTACACCTTC
CSVEVVTGAGYTF